This T cell receptor (beta chain) originates from a study of blood T cell repertoires in COVID-19. As processed by the authors: Nucleated cell counts were estimated from reference gene primer amplification. The data were produced by immunoSEQ multiplex PCR, yet TCRdb's version contains in-frame clones alone and is incomplete. V and J calls and clone size are copied from that table; D and trimming were computed from the DNA. Counted here are around 310,000 clones, around 89% occurring once; the ten biggest clones make up around 13%. A single count supports this clone. This receptor was obtained from a woman in her sixties or seventies with acute or convalescent COVID-19. Material: peripheral blood.

The CDR3 sequence: CSVQGTAGANVLTF. Written as DNA, the CDR3 is TGCAGCGTCCAGGGGACAGCTGGGGCCAACGTCCTGACTTTC. The chain employs TRBV29-1 and TRBJ2-6; TRBD1 matches 7 bases. CDR1 and CDR2 from the germline V gene are SQVTM and ANQGSEA. The CDR3 runs 14 residues. After removal of 6 bases from V and 2 bases from J, the junction contained 4 bases not matched to a gene.